This record concerns one T cell receptor (beta chain) sequence. This sample is drawn from a study of high-grade serous ovarian cancer treatment subgroups. In germline, CDR1 is SGHRS, CDR2 YFSETQ. The V and J ends lost 1 base and 12 bases, in that order; junction bases with no gene match: 14. This CDR3 has 16 residues. Tumor samples were taken before definitive surgery or chemotherapy. The table came from immunoSEQ multiplex PCR; TCRdb's copy has only in-frame clones and leaves some out. The sample has around 8,000 clones; just over 70% are singletons. The specimen sequenced was tumor tissue. J is TRBJ2-4 and V is TRBV5-1; 9 bases line up with TRBD1. This clonotype originated in a human donor with high-grade serous ovarian cancer. For the CDR3, the DNA is TGCGCCAGCAGCTTGTTGGTCTCCGGGGGACAGGGAAGTCAGTACTTC. Translation gives CASSLLVSGGQGSQYF. Drawing the rest from reference TRBV5-1 and TRBJ2-4, the complete variable domain is KAGVTQTPRYLIKTRGQQVTLSCSPISGHRSVSWYQQTPGQGLQFLFEYFSETQRNKGNFPGRFSGRQFSNSRSEMNVSTLELGDSALYLCASSLLVSGGQGSQYFGAGTRLSVL.